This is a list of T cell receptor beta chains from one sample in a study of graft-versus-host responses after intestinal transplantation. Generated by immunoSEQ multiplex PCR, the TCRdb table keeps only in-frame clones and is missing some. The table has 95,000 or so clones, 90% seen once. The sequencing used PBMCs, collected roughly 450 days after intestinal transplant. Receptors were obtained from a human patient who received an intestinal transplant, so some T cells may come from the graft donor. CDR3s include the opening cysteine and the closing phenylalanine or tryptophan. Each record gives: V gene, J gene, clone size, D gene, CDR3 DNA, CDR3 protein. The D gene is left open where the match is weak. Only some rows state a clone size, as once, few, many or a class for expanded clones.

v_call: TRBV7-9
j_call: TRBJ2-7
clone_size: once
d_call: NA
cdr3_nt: TGTGCCAGCAGCTTCAGGGGCGAGCAGTACTTC
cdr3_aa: CASSFRGEQYF

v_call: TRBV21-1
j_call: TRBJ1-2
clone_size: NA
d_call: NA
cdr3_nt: TGTGCCAGCAGAAGAGCGGGGGGCCAATCTCCCTATGGCTACACCTTC
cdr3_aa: CASRRAGGQSPYGYTF

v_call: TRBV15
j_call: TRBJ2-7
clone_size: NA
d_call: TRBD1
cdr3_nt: TGTGCCACCAGCAGAGGGGTAGACAGGGGCTCCTACGAGCAGTACTTC
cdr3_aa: CATSRGVDRGSYEQYF

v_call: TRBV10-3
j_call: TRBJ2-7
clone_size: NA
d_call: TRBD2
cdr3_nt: TGTGCCATCAGGAACCTAGCGGGGACCTCCTACGAGCAGTACTTC
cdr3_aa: CAIRNLAGTSYEQYF

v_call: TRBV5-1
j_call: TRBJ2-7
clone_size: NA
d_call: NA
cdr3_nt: TGCGCCAGCAGCTTGGACCACGGAACCTACGAGCAGTACTTC
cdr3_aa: CASSLDHGTYEQYF

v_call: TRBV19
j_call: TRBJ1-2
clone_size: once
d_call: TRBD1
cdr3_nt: TGTGCCAGTAGTGCCGTACAGGGGACAGGGTATGGCTACACCTTC
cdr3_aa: CASSAVQGTGYGYTF

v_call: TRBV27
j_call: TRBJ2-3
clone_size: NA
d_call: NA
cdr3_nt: TGTGCCAGCAGCCTTAGGGGGGATACGCAGTATTTT
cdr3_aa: CASSLRGDTQYF

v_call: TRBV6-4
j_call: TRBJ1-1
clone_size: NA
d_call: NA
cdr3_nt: TGTGCCAGCAGTGACAGGGTCACTGAAGCTTTCTTT
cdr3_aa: CASSDRVTEAFF

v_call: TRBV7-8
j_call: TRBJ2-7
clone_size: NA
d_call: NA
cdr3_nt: TGTGCCAGCAGCCGAGGACCCTCAGACTCCTACGAGCAGTACTTC
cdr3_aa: CASSRGPSDSYEQYF

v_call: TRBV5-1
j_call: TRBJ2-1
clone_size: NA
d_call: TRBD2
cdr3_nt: TGCGCCAGCGCGCGGCGGGGGGAGGCTTCCGGTGAGCAGTTCTTC
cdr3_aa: CASARRGEASGEQFF

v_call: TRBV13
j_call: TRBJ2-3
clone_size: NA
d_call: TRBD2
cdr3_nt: TGTGCCAGCAGCCCTAGCGGCTCTAGCACAGATACGCAGTATTTT
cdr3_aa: CASSPSGSSTDTQYF

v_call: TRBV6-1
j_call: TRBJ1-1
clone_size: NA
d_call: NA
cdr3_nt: TGTGCCAGCAGTGAGGACAGACCCCCCATGAACACTGAAGCTTTCTTT
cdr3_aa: CASSEDRPPMNTEAFF

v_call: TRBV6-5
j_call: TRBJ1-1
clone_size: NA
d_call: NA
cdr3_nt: TGTGCCAGCAGTTACTTGGCAGTGAACACTGAAGCTTTCTTT
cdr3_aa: CASSYLAVNTEAFF

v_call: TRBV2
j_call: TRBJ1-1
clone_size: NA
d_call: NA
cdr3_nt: TGTGCCAGCAGTGAACAGGGTTATATGAACACTGAAGCTTTCTTT
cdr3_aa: CASSEQGYMNTEAFF

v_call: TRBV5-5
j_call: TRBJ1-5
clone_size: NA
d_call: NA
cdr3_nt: TGTGCCAGCAGCCTTACGCTGTATAGCAATCAGCCCCAGCATTTT
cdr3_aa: CASSLTLYSNQPQHF

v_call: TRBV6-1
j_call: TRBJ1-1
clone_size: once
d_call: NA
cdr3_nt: TGTGCCAGCAGTGACAGGGTTAATACTGAAGCTTTCTTT
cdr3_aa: CASSDRVNTEAFF

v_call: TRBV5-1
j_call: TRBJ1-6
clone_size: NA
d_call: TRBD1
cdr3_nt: TGCGCCAGCAGCGGTGGACAGGGGATGGGGAATTCACCCCTCCACTTT
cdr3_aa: CASSGGQGMGNSPLHF

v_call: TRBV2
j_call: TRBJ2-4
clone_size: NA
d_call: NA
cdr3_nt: TGTGCCAGCAGTGAAATTACAGGGGACTCAAACATTCAGTACTTC
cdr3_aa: CASSEITGDSNIQYF

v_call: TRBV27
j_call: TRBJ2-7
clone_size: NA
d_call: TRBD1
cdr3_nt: TGTGCCAGCAGTCCAGGGACAGGGCGGGCCTACGAGCAGTACTTC
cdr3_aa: CASSPGTGRAYEQYF

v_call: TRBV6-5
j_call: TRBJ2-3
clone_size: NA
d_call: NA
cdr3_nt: TGTGCCTCCCGTCGCGATCAGCGGGATACGCAGTATTTT
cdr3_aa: CASRRDQRDTQYF

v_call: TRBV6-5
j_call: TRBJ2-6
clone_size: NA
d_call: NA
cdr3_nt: TGTGCCAGCAGCCTCTCCCGGGGTGGGGCCAACGTCCTGACTTTC
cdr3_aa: CASSLSRGGANVLTF